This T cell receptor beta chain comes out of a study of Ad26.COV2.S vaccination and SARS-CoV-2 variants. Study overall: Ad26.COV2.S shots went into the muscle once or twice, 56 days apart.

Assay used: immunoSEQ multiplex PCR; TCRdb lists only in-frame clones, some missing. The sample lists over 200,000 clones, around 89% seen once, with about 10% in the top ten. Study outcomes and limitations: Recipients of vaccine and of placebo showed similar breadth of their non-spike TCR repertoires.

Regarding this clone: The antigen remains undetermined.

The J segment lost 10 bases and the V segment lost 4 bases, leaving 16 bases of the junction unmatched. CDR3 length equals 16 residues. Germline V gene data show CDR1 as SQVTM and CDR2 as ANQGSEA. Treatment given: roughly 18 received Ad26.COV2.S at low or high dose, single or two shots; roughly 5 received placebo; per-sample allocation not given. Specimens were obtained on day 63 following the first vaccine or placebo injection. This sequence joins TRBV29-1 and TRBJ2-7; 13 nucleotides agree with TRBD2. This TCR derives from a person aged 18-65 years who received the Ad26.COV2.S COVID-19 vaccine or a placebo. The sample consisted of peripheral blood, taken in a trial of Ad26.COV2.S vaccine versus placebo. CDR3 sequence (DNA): TGCAGCGTTGTGTGGGGGGAGAGGACTAGCGGGAGATCTCAGTACTTC. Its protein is CSVVWGERTSGRSQYF.